The entry below gives a single TCR beta chain sequence along with its context. The antigen is undetermined. Libraries were prepared by immunoSEQ multiplex PCR; TCRdb keeps only in-frame clonotypes and omits some of them. This sample yields about 70,000 clones, of which roughly 90% are seen a single time; about 2% belongs to the top ten. Per the germline V gene, CDR1 is SEHNR and CDR2 is FQNEAQ (reference sequence). This CDR3 region has 14 residues. Unmatched junction bases numbered 6, after V lost 5 bases and J lost 4 bases. This entry comes from a study of lymphopenia after photon versus proton radiotherapy. Findings and limits, study-wide: Relative stability marked proton patients; photon patients lost diversity and naive cells. A bigger post-nadir fall in TCR diversity correlated inversely with survival time in deceased patients. After the lymphocyte nadir, photon-treated repertoires showed oligoclonal expansion, especially of CD8+ Temra cells.

Sample: peripheral blood, taken from a patient treated with photon-based radiotherapy. This chain joins TRBV7-9 and TRBJ2-7; 9 bases match TRBD1. This receptor was identified in a woman in her forties with cholangiocarcinoma. CDR3 region: CASSAGTGRYEQYF. CDR3 sequence (DNA): TGTGCCAGCAGCGCCGGGACAGGGAGGTACGAGCAGTACTTC.